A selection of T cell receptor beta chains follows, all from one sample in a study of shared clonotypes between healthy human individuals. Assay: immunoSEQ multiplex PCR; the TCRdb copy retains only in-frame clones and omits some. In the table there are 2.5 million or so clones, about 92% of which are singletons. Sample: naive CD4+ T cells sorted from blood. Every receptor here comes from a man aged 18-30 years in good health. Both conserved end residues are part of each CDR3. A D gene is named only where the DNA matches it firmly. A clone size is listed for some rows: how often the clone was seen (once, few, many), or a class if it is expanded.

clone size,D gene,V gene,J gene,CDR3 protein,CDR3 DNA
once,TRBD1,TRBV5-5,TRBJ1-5,CASSGTGNSNQPQHF,TGTGCCAGCAGCGGGACAGGGAATAGCAATCAGCCCCAGCATTTT
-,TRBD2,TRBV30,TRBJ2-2,CAWNSASGRMSGELFF,TGTGCCTGGAACTCGGCGAGCGGGAGGATGTCCGGGGAGCTGTTTTTT
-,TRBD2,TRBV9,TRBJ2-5,CASSVLGSGGLQETQYF,TGTGCCAGCAGCGTATTGGGTAGCGGGGGCCTCCAAGAGACCCAGTACTTC
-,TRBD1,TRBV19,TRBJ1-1,CASSIRTGGEAFF,TGTGCCAGTAGTATCAGGACAGGGGGGGAAGCTTTCTTT
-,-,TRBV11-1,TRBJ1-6,CASSLTDRSSSPLHF,TGTGCCAGCAGCTTAACGGACCGGAGCAGTTCACCCCTCCACTTT
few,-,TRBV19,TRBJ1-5,CASSPDGNQPQHF,TGTGCCAGTAGTCCGGACGGCAATCAGCCCCAGCATTTT
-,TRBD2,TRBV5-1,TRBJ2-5,CASSLSGGGARETQYF,TGCGCCAGCAGCCTGTCGGGCGGGGGGGCACGGGAGACCCAGTACTTC
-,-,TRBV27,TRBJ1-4,CASSQYPQTTNEKLFF,TGTGCCAGCAGTCAATATCCGCAGACAACTAATGAAAAACTGTTTTTT
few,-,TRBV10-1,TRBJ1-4,CATNEKLFF,TGTGCAACTAATGAAAAACTGTTTTTT
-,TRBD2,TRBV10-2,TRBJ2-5,CASSEALAGGGKETQYF,TGCGCCAGCAGTGAGGCACTAGCGGGGGGCGGGAAAGAGACCCAGTACTTC
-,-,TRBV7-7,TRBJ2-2,CASSLDTQNTGELFF,TGTGCTAGCAGCTTGGACACACAGAACACCGGGGAGCTGTTTTTT
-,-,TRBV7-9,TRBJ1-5,CASSQFPGNQPRHF,TGTGCCAGCAGCCAATTTCCCGGGAACCAGCCCCGGCATTTT
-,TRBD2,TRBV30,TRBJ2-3,CAWSATRTSGVTDTQYF,TGTGCCTGGAGTGCGACCAGGACTAGCGGGGTCACAGATACGCAGTATTTT
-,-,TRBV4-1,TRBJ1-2,CASSQDGGRVGYGYTF,TGCGCCAGCAGCCAAGATGGCGGCAGGGTGGGCTATGGCTACACCTTC
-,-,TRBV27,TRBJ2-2,CASSAQLNTGELFF,TGTGCCAGCAGTGCTCAACTGAACACCGGGGAGCTGTTTTTT
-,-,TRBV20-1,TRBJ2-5,CSAGEETQYF,TGCAGTGCAGGGGAAGAGACCCAGTACTTC
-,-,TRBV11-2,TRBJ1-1,CASSVQGRTEAFF,TGTGCCAGCAGCGTACAGGGAAGAACTGAAGCTTTCTTT
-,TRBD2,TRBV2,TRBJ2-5,CASNGLAGGGETQYF,TGTGCCAGCAATGGACTAGCGGGAGGAGGGGAGACCCAGTACTTC
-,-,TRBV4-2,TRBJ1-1,CASSPDQGKNTEAFF,TGTGCCAGCAGCCCCGACCAGGGAAAGAACACTGAAGCTTTCTTT
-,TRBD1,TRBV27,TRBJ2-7,CASRKGTGGLYEQYF,TGTGCCAGCAGGAAAGGGACAGGGGGCCTCTACGAGCAGTACTTC
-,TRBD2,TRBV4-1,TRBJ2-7,CASSQWTSGPQVEQYF,TGCGCCAGCAGCCAATGGACTAGCGGTCCCCAGGTGGAGCAGTACTTC
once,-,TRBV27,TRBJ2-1,CASSLYPYNEQFF,TGTGCCAGCAGTTTATACCCTTACAATGAGCAGTTCTTC
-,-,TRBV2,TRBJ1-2,CASSERSRNYGYTF,TGTGCCAGCAGTGAACGCAGCCGCAACTATGGCTACACCTTC
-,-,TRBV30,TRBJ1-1,CAWSVAGKAFF,TGTGCCTGGAGTGTAGCCGGGAAAGCTTTCTTT
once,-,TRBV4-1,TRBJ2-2,CASSHPGTNTGELFF,TGCGCCAGCAGCCACCCCGGCACGAACACCGGGGAGCTGTTTTTT
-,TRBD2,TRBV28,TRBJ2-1,CASSNPGTGGGAANEQFF,TGTGCCAGCAGTAACCCCGGGACTGGCGGGGGGGCCGCTAATGAGCAGTTCTTC
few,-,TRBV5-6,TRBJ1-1,CASSLADRRSTEAFF,TGTGCCAGCAGCTTGGCGGACAGAAGGAGCACTGAAGCTTTCTTT
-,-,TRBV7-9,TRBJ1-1,CASSLEGTSEAFF,TGTGCCAGCAGCTTAGAGGGTACCTCCGAAGCTTTCTTT
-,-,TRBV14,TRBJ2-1,CASSQDRGAGSYNEQFF,TGTGCCAGCAGCCAAGATCGAGGGGCGGGGAGCTACAATGAGCAGTTCTTC
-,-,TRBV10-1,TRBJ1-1,CASSGTANTEAFF,TGCGCCAGCAGTGGGACGGCGAACACTGAAGCTTTCTTT
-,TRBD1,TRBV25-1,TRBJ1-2,CASSGGRGKLTF,TGTGCCAGCAGTGGGGGCAGGGGGAAACTCACCTTC
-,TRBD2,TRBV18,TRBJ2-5,CASSPGTSGRGETQYF,TGTGCCAGCTCTCCTGGGACTAGCGGGAGAGGAGAGACCCAGTACTTC
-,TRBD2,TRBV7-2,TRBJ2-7,CASSLRLAGEMYF,TGTGCCAGCAGCTTACGACTAGCGGGAGAAATGTACTTC
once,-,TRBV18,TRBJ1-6,CASSPFEGNNSPLHF,TGTGCCAGCTCACCCTTTGAGGGGAATAATTCACCCCTCCACTTT
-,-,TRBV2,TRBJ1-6,CASSEFSRPLHF,TGTGCCAGCAGTGAGTTCTCAAGGCCCCTCCACTTT
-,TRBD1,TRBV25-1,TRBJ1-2,CASSGQGNYGYTF,TGTGCCAGCAGTGGACAGGGAAACTATGGCTACACCTTC
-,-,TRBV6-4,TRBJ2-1,CASSDRSYNEQFF,TGTGCCAGCAGTGACCGCTCCTACAATGAGCAGTTCTTC
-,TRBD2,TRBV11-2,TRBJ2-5,CASSLDSGGPQETQYF,TGTGCCAGCAGCTTAGATTCGGGGGGACCCCAAGAGACCCAGTACTTC
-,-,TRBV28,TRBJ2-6,CASGPPGQLSSGANVLTF,TGTGCCAGCGGACCCCCCGGACAGCTCTCCTCTGGGGCCAACGTCCTGACTTTC
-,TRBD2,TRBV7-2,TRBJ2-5,CASSPRLAGGLVQYF,TGTGCCAGCAGCCCGAGACTAGCGGGGGGGCTTGTACAGTACTTC
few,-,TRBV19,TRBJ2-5,CASSGGGLGETQYF,TGTGCCAGTAGTGGCGGGGGCTTGGGAGAGACCCAGTACTTC
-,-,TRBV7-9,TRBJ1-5,CASSLGDRVDQPQHF,TGTGCCAGCAGCTTAGGAGATAGGGTGGATCAGCCCCAGCATTTT
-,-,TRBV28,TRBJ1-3,CASSRRSSGNTIYF,TGTGCCAGCAGCCGACGGTCCTCTGGAAACACCATATATTTT
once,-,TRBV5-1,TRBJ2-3,CASSPGEGVTDTQYF,TGCGCCAGCAGCCCAGGGGAGGGGGTCACAGATACGCAGTATTTT
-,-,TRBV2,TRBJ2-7,CASTDGAYEQYF,TGTGCCAGCACGGACGGAGCCTACGAGCAGTACTTC
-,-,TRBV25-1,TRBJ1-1,CASKGNTEAFF,TGTGCCAGCAAAGGGAACACTGAAGCTTTCTTT
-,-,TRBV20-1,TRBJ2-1,CSAESAVEQFF,TGCAGTGCCGAGTCAGCGGTTGAGCAGTTCTTC
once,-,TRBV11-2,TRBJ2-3,CASSLGLAGDTQYF,TGTGCCAGCAGCTTAGGGCTGGCAGGAGATACGCAGTATTTT
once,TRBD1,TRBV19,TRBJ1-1,CASTIQGANTEAFF,TGTGCCAGTACGATACAGGGGGCGAACACTGAAGCTTTCTTT
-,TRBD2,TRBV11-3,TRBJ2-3,CASSISGGASDTQYF,TGTGCCAGCAGCATTAGCGGGGGGGCCTCAGATACGCAGTATTTT
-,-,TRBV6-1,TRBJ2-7,CASRLVLSRQYF,TGTGCCAGCCGCCTAGTGCTAAGTCGGCAGTACTTC
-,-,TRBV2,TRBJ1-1,CASSMGRGGTEAFF,TGTGCCAGCTCGATGGGGAGAGGAGGCACTGAAGCTTTCTTT
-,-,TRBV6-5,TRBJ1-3,CASSYSPSSGNTIYF,TGTGCCAGCAGTTACTCGCCCAGCTCTGGAAACACCATATATTTT